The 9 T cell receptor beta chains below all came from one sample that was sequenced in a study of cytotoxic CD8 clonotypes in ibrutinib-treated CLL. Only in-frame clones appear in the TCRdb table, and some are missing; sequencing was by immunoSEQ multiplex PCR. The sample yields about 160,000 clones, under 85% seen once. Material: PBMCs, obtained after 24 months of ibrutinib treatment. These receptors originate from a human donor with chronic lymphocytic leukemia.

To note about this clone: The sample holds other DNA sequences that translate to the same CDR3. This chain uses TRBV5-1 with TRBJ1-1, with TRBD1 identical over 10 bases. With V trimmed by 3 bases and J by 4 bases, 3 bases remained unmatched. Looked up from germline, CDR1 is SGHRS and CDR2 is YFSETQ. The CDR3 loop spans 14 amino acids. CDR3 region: CASSSTGGLTEAFF. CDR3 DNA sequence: TGCGCCAGCAGCTCGACAGGGGGCCTCACTGAAGCTTTCTTT.

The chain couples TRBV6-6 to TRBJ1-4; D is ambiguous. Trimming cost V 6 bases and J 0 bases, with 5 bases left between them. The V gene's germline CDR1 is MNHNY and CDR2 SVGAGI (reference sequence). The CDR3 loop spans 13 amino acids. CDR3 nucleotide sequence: TGTGCCAGCAGGTGGTCAACTAATGAAAAACTGTTTTTT. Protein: CASRWSTNEKLFF.

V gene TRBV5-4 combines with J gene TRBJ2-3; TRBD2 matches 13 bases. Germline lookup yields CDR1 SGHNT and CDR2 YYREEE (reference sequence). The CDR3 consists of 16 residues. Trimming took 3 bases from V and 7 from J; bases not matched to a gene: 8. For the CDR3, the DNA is TGTGCCAGCAGCTACGGACTAGCGGGAGTAGTAAATACGCAGTATTTT. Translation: CASSYGLAGVVNTQYF.

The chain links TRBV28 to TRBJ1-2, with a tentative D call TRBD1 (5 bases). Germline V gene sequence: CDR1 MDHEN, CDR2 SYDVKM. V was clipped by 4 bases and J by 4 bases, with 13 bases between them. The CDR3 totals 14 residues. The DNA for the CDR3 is TGTGCCAGCAGTTCCTGGGACGGCTCCTATGGCTACACCTTC. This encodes CASSSWDGSYGYTF.

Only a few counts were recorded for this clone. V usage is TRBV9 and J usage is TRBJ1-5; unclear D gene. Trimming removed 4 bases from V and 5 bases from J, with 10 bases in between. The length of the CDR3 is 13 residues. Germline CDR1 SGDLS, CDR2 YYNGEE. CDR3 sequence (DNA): TGTGCCAGCAGCCCGACGGTTTATCAGCCCCAGCATTTT. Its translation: CASSPTVYQPQHF.

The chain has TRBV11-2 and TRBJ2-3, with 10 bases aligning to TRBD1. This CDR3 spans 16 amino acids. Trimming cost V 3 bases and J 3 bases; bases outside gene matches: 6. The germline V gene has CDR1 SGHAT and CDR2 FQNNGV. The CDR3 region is CASSFTTGGVTDTQYF. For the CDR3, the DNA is TGTGCCAGCAGCTTCACGACAGGGGGCGTGACAGATACGCAGTATTTT.

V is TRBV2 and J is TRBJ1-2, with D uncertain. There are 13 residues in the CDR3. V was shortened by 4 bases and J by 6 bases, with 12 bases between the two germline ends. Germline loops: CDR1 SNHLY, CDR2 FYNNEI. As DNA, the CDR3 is TGTGCCAGCAGTGCAAGAGGGAGGGATGGCTACACCTTC. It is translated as CASSARGRDGYTF. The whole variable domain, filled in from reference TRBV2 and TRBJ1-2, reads EPEVTQTPSHQVTQMGQEVILRCVPISNHLYFYWYRQILGQKVEFLVSFYNNEISEKSEIFDDQFSVERPDGSNFTLKIRSTKLEDSAMYFCASSARGRDGYTFGSGTRLTVV.

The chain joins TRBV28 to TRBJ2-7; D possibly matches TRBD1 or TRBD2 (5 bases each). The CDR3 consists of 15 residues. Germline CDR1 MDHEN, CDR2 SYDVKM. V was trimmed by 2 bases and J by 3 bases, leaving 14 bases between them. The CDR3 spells CASSLTGPPLYEQYF. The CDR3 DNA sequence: TGTGCCAGCAGTTTAACGGGGCCTCCTCTCTACGAGCAGTACTTC.

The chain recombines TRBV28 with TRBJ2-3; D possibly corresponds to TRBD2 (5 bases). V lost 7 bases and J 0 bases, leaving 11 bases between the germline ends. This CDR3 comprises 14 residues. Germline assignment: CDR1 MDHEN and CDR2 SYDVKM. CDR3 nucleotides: TGTGCCAGCATGCGGACTTTTAGCACAGATACGCAGTATTTT. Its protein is CASMRTFSTDTQYF.